This T cell receptor beta chain was observed in a study of glioma-infiltrating T cells. General observations from the study: Tissue and blood shared very few CDR3 sequences.

This clonotype was seen ten or more times. As yet, its antigen is unknown. Using RNA template, CDR3s of TCR alpha and beta were amplified with iRepertoire arm-PCR. For one-step reverse transcription and amplification, 100-400 ng of tissue mRNA or PBMC total RNA was used. Via MiXCR, TCRdb re-called the multiplex PCR reads, giving one row per CDR3 protein. The sample shows 150,000 to 200,000 distinct CDR3 sequences, about 31% of them seen only once. Trimming took off 7 bases at V and 3 bases at J, with 13 bases between the two ends. CDR1 and CDR2 (germline): DFQATT, SNEGSKA (reference sequence). The CDR3 is made up of 12 amino acids.

V is TRBV20-1 and J is TRBJ2-7, with D possibly matching TRBD1 (6 bases). Sequencing was done on a sample of glioma tissue, nonneoplastic brain tissue, or PBMCs (not recorded which). The clonotype comes from a human donor with low-grade glioma or glioblastoma, undergoing nonglioma brain surgery, or in good health (not recorded which). CDR3 sequence (DNA): TGCAGTGTCCCGGGACAATACTACGAGCAGTACTTC. It codes for CSVPGQYYEQYF.